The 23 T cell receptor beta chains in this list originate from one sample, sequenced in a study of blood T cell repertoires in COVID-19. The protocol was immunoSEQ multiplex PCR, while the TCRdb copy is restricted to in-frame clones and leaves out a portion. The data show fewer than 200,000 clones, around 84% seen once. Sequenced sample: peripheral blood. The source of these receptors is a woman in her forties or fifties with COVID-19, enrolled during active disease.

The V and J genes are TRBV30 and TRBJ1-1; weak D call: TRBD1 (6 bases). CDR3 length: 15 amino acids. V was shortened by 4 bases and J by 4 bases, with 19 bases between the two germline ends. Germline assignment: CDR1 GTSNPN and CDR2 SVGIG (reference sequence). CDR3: CAWIGGARLRTEAFF. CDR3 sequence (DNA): TGTGCCTGGATTGGGGGGGCGCGATTGCGCACTGAAGCTTTCTTT.

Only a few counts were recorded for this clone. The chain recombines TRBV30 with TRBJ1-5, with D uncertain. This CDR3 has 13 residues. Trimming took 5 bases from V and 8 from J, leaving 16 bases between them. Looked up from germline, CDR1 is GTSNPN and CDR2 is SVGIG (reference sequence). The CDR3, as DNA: TGTGCCTGGGGCGCGGGGTTATTTGAGCCCCAGCATTTT. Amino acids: CAWGAGLFEPQHF.

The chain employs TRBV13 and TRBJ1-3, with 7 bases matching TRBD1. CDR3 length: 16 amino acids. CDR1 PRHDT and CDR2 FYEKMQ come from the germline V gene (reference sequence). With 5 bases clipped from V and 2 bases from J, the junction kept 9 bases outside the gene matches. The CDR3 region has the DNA TGTGCCAGCAGCCGCAACAGGGGTTTCACTGGAAACACCATATATTTT. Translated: CASSRNRGFTGNTIYF.

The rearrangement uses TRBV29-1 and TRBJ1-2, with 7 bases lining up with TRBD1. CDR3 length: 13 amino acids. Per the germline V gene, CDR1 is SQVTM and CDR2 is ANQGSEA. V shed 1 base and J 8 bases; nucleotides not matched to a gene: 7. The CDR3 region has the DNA TGCAGCGTTGAAGGATCAGGGGGTTTGGGCTACACCTTC. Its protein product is CSVEGSGGLGYTF.

Written as DNA, the CDR3 is TGTGCCAGTAGACGTGGACAGGGGAGCTCCTATAATTCACCCCTCCACTTT. Protein product: CASRRGQGSSYNSPLHF. V usage is TRBV19 and J usage is TRBJ1-6; TRBD1 agrees at 9 bases. The CDR3 contains 17 residues. Trimming took 6 bases from V and 0 from J; bases not matched to a gene: 6. Germline V gene data show CDR1 as LNHDA and CDR2 as SQIVND (reference sequence).

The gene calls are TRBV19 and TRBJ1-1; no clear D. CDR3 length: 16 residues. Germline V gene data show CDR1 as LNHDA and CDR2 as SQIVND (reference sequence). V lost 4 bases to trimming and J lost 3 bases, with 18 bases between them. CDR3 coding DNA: TGTGCCAGTAGTACACCGGGGTCTTTAGCGGACACTGAAGCTTTCTTT. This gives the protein CASSTPGSLADTEAFF.

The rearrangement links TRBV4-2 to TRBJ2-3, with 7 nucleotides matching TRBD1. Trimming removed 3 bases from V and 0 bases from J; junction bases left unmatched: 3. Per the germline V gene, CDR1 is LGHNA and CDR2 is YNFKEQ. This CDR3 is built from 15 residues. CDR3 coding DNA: TGTGCCAGCAGCCACGGACAGGAGAGCACAGATACGCAGTATTTT. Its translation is CASSHGQESTDTQYF.

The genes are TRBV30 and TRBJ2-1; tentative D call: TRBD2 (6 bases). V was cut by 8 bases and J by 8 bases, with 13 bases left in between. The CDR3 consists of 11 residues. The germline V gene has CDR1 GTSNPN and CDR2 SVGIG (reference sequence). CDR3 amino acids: CATGVVDEQFF. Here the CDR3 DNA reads TGTGCCACGGGGGTCGTGGATGAGCAGTTCTTC.

As DNA, the CDR3 is TGCGCCAGCAAGTGGGGACAGACTACCTACGAGCAGTACTTC. Its protein product is CASKWGQTTYEQYF. This chain uses TRBV5-1 with TRBJ2-7; 7 nucleotides match TRBD1. The CDR3 extends over 14 amino acids. The J segment lost 2 bases and the V segment lost 6 bases, leaving 8 bases of the junction unmatched. CDR1 is SGHRS, CDR2 YFSETQ, per germline.

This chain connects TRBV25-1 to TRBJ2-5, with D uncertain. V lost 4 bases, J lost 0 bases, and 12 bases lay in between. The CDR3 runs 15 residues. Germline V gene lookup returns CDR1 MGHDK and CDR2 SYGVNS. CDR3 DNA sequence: TGTGCCAGCAGTGGTCGGTCCTGGTACCAAGAGACCCAGTACTTC. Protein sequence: CASSGRSWYQETQYF.

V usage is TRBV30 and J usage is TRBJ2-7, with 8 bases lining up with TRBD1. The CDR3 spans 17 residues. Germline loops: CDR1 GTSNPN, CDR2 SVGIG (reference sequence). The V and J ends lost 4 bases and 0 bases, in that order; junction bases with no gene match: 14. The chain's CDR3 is CAWKGSTGDHSSYEQYF. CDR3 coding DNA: TGTGCCTGGAAAGGATCGACAGGGGACCATAGCTCCTACGAGCAGTACTTC.

The CDR3 reads CASSQDPLGQGTGNTIYF. The CDR3 bases are TGTGCCAGCAGCCAAGACCCCTTGGGACAGGGTACTGGAAACACCATATATTTT. This chain joins TRBV4-2 and TRBJ1-3, with 9 positions matching TRBD1. This CDR3 is 18 amino acids long. CDR1 is LGHNA, CDR2 YNFKEQ, per germline. Trimming cost V 0 bases and J 2 bases; bases outside gene matches: 8.

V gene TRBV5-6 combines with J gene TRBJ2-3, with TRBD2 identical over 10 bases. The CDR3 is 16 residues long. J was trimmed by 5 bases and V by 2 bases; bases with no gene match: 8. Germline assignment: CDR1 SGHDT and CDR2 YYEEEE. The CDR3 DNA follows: TGTGCCAGCAGCTTCGGTAGCGGGGGGTCGAGAGATACGCAGTATTTT. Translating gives CASSFGSGGSRDTQYF.

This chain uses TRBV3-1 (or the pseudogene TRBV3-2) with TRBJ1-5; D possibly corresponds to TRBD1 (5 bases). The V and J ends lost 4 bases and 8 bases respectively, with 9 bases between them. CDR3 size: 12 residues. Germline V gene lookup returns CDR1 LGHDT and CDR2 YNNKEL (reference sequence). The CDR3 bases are TGTGCCAGCAGCCGGGGGGACGAGCCCCAGCATTTT. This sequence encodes CASSRGDEPQHF.

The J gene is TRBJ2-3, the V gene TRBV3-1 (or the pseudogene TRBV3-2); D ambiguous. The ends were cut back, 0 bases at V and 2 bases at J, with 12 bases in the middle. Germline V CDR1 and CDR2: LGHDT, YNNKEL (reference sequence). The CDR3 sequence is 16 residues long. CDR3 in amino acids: CASSQDLSRLTDTQYF. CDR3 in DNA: TGTGCCAGCAGCCAAGACCTTTCCAGGCTCACAGATACGCAGTATTTT.

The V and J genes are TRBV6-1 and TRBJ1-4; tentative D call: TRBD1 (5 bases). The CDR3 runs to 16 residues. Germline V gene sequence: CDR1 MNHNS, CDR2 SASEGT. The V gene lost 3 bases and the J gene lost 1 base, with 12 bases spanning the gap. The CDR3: CASSDDTGQTNEKLFF. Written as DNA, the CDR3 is TGTGCCAGCAGTGATGATACAGGCCAAACTAATGAAAAACTGTTTTTT.

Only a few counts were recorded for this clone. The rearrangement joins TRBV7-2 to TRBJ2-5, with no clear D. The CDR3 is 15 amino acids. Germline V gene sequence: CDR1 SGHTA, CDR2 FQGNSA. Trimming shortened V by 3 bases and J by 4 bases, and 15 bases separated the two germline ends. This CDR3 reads CASSFQDQPRETQYF. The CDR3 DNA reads TGTGCCAGCAGCTTTCAAGATCAACCGCGAGAGACCCAGTACTTC. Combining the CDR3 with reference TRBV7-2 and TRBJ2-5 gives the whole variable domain GAGVSQSPSNKVTEKGKDVELRCDPISGHTALYWYRQSLGQGLEFLIYFQGNSAPDKSGLPSDRFSAERTGGSVSTLTIQRTQQEDSAVYLCASSFQDQPRETQYFGPGTRLLVL.

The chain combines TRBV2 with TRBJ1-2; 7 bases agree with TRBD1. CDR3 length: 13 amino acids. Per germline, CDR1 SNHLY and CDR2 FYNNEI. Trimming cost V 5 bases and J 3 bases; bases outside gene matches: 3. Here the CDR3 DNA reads TGTGCCAGCAGTTTCCAGGGGGACTATGGCTACACCTTC. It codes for CASSFQGDYGYTF.

The CDR3 reads CASSLGTSGGIGELFF. The CDR3 DNA follows: TGTGCCAGCAGTCTCGGGACTAGCGGGGGGATCGGGGAGCTGTTTTTT. This sequence joins TRBV28 and TRBJ2-2; 15 positions match TRBD2. V gave up 5 bases and J gave up 7 bases; unmatched junction bases: 5. This CDR3 is 16 amino acids long. The germline V gene has CDR1 MDHEN and CDR2 SYDVKM. Complete variable domain (other parts from reference TRBV28 and TRBJ2-2): DVKVTQSSRYLVKRTGEKVFLECVQDMDHENMFWYRQDPGLGLRLIYFSYDVKMKEKGDIPEGYSVSREKKERFSLILESASTNQTSMYLCASSLGTSGGIGELFFGEGSRLTVL.

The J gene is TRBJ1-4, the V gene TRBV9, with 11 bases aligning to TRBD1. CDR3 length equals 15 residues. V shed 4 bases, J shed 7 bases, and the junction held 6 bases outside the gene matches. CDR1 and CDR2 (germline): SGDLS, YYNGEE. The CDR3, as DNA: TGTGCCAGCAGCCCCAGGACAGGGGGCTTTGAAAAACTGTTTTTT. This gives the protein CASSPRTGGFEKLFF.

CDR3 DNA: TGTGCCCAAAGCAAAGGCGCGGGCCCCATTTGTAATTCACCCCTCCACTTT. It yields the protein CAQSKGAGPICNSPLHF. The chain links TRBV21-1 to TRBJ1-6. TRBV21-1 is given as a pseudogene. The CDR3 spans 17 residues.

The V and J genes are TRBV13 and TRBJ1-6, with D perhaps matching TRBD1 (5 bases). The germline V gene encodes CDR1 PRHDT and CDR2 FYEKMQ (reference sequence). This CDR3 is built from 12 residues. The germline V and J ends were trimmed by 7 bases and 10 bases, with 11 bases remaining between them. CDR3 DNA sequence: TGTGCCAGCAAGGAGGGGTACTCACCCCTCCACTTT. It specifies CASKEGYSPLHF.

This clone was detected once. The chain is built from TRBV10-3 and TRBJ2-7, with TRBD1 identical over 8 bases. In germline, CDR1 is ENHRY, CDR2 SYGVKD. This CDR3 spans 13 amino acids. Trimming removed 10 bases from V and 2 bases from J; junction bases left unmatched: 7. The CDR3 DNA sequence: TGTGCCACGACAGGGGAACGGACCTACGAGCAGTACTTC. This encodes CATTGERTYEQYF.